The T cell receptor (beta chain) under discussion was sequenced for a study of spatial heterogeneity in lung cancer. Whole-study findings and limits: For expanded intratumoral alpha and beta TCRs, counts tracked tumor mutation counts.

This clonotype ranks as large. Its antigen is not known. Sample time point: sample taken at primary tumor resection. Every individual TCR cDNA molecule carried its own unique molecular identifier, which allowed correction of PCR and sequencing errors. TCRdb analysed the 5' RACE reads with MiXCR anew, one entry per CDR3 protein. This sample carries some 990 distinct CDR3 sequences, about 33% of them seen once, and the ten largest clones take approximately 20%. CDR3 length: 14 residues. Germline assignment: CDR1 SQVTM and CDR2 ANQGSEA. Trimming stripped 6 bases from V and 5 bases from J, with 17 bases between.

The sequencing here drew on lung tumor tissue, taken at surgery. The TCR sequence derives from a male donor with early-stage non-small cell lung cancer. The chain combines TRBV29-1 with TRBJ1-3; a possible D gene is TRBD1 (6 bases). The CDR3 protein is CSVSDGGARNTIYF. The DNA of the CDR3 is TGCAGCGTATCTGACGGGGGCGCGAGAAACACCATATATTTT.